One sample yielded the 24 T cell receptor beta chains listed below, sequenced in a study of shared T cell receptors in the human thymus. The data were produced by immunoSEQ multiplex PCR, yet TCRdb's version contains in-frame clones alone and is incomplete. The sample records some 400,000 clones, 85% to 95% being singletons. The sample consisted of thymocytes. Source of these receptors: a human donor.

The CDR3 here is CASSDSREGACGYTF. The CDR3 nucleotides are TGCGCCAGCAGTGATTCGAGAGAGGGGGCCTGCGGCTACACCTTC. The genes are TRBV10-1 and TRBJ1-2, with 7 positions matching TRBD1. V lost 3 bases, J lost 8 bases, and 12 bases stayed unmatched. The CDR3 is 15 amino acids. Germline V lookup: CDR1 WNHNN, CDR2 SYGVQD (reference sequence).

The V call is TRBV6-5, the J call TRBJ2-7; D possibly matches TRBD1 or TRBD2 (5 bases each). The CDR3 runs to 15 residues. Trimming shortened V by 6 bases and J by 2 bases, and 17 bases separated the two germline ends. Germline V gives CDR1 MNHEY, CDR2 SVGAGI. CDR3 loop: CASRLAKTGPYEQYF. DNA for the CDR3: TGTGCCAGCAGGCTCGCAAAAACGGGACCCTACGAGCAGTACTTC.

The chain couples TRBV28 to TRBJ2-1, with D possibly TRBD1 on 6 matching bases. Germline lookup yields CDR1 MDHEN and CDR2 SYDVKM. The CDR3 has 15 amino acids. The V and J ends lost 6 bases and 5 bases respectively, with 17 bases between them. CDR3 loop: CASRHNRAWDNEQFF. DNA of the CDR3: TGTGCCAGCAGACACAACAGGGCATGGGACAATGAGCAGTTCTTC.

The rearrangement joins TRBV12-5 to TRBJ2-1; TRBD2 matches at 12 bases. V lost 5 bases and J lost 2; bases outside the gene matches: 7. Germline V gene lookup returns CDR1 LGHNT and CDR2 FRNRAP. The CDR3 runs 17 residues. The CDR3 region is CASGMGLAGTPYNEQFF. CDR3 coding DNA: TGTGCTAGTGGTATGGGACTAGCGGGTACCCCCTACAATGAGCAGTTCTTC.

This chain links TRBV29-1 with TRBJ2-7; 14 bases agree with TRBD2. V trimming: 7 bases; J trimming: 5 bases; junction bases outside the gene matches: 7. Germline V lookup: CDR1 SQVTM, CDR2 ANQGSEA. The length of the CDR3 is 14 residues. The CDR3 nucleotides read TGCAGCGGAACAGGGACTAGCGGGGGCCACGAGCAGTACTTC. Its protein product is CSGTGTSGGHEQYF.

The rearrangement uses TRBV6-5 and TRBJ2-1; possible D gene TRBD2, 5 bases. V was pared by 7 bases and J by 5 bases, with 15 bases between. CDR1 is MNHEY and CDR2 is SVGAGI in the germline V gene. The CDR3 consists of 14 residues. CDR3: CASITRGKHNEQFF. In DNA form, the CDR3 reads TGTGCCAGCATTACACGAGGGAAGCACAATGAGCAGTTCTTC.

The chain combines TRBV19 with TRBJ2-3; the D gene is possibly TRBD2 (6 bases). The V gene lost 6 bases and the J gene lost 1 base, with 20 bases spanning the gap. Germline assignment: CDR1 LNHDA and CDR2 SQIVND (reference sequence). The CDR3 runs to 17 residues. CDR3 DNA: TGTGCCAGTAGACCCCGCCAAGGAGGGGACGGCACAGATACGCAGTATTTT. It specifies CASRPRQGGDGTDTQYF.

This sequence joins TRBV4-1 and TRBJ1-1; tentatively, D is TRBD1 (5 bases). This CDR3 region has 16 residues. Per the germline V gene, CDR1 is MGHRA and CDR2 is YSYEKL. Trimming left V 1 base short and J 3 bases short, with 15 bases between. CDR3 residues: CASSQANTLGHTEAFF. The CDR3 DNA reads TGCGCCAGCAGCCAAGCTAATACTCTGGGGCACACTGAAGCTTTCTTT.

This clone was detected only once. The chain has TRBV5-6 and TRBJ2-7; 8 positions agree with TRBD1. Per germline, CDR1 SGHDT and CDR2 YYEEEE. This CDR3 is built from 15 residues. Trimming took 2 bases from V and 3 from J; bases not matched to a gene: 7. The CDR3 nucleotides read TGTGCCAGCAGCTTTCCCCGGACAGGGCTCTACGAGCAGTACTTC. Protein sequence: CASSFPRTGLYEQYF.

V and J are TRBV5-1 and TRBJ2-3; 9 bases match TRBD2. The V gene end was trimmed by 5 bases and the J gene end by 4 bases; junction bases not matched to a gene: 11. CDR3 length equals 16 residues. The germline V gene encodes CDR1 SGHRS and CDR2 YFSETQ. Written as DNA, the CDR3 is TGCGCCAGCAGTCGTGAAGCGGGAGGCGGGGCAGATACGCAGTATTTT. This translates into CASSREAGGGADTQYF.

The chain employs TRBV7-8 and TRBJ1-5, with unresolved D. The CDR3 contains 16 residues. V gave up 1 base and J gave up 2 bases, with 12 bases separating them. CDR1 and CDR2 from the germline V gene are SGHVS and FQNEAQ. Written as DNA, the CDR3 is TGTGCCAGCAGCTTAGGTTCCTTCTGGGGCAATCAGCCCCAGCATTTT. Its translation is CASSLGSFWGNQPQHF.

This chain uses TRBV11-1 with TRBJ1-4; no clear D gene. The V gene's germline CDR1 is SGHAT and CDR2 FQDESV (reference sequence). The V end was cut by 0 bases, the J end by 8 bases, with 7 bases between. This CDR3 contains 13 residues. The CDR3 bases are TGTGCCAGCAGCTTAGCCTGGTCCGAAAAACTGTTTTTT. Translated: CASSLAWSEKLFF. The full variable domain, rest sourced from reference TRBV11-1 and TRBJ1-4, is EAEVAQSPRYKITEKSQAVAFWCDPISGHATLYWYRQILGQGPELLVQFQDESVVDDSQLPKDRFSAERLKGVDSTLKIQPAELGDSAMYLCASSLAWSEKLFFGSGTQLSVL.

The chain links TRBV19 to TRBJ2-7; D possibly corresponds to TRBD1 (5 bases). Trimming took 3 bases from V and 4 from J, leaving 13 bases between them. Germline loops: CDR1 LNHDA, CDR2 SQIVND (reference sequence). The CDR3 has 14 amino acids. DNA of the CDR3: TGTGCCAGTAGTATTAGCCAGGGTGTTTACGAGCAGTACTTC. This translates into CASSISQGVYEQYF.

This chain links TRBV7-9 with TRBJ2-1; D remains ambiguous. Germline V gives CDR1 SEHNR, CDR2 FQNEAQ (reference sequence). V lost 1 base and J lost 0, with 13 bases in between. The CDR3 has 17 residues. CDR3 sequence reads: CASSLVLGRSSYNEQFF. In DNA form, the CDR3 reads TGTGCCAGCAGCTTAGTATTGGGCAGGAGCTCCTACAATGAGCAGTTCTTC.

The rearrangement uses TRBV19 and TRBJ1-2, with D tentatively TRBD1 (5 bases). The CDR3 sequence is 13 residues long. V lost 5 bases and J lost 4, with 11 bases in between. Germline assignment: CDR1 LNHDA and CDR2 SQIVND (reference sequence). The CDR3 bases are TGTGCCAGTAGTGCCAGGGTAGCCTATGGCTACACCTTC. It encodes CASSARVAYGYTF.

The V gene is TRBV28, the J gene TRBJ2-1; tentatively, D is TRBD1 (6 bases). V was pared by 4 bases and J by 6 bases, with 16 bases between. Germline CDR1 is MDHEN and CDR2 is SYDVKM. The CDR3 is 15 amino acids. This CDR3 is CASSSTPTGTNEQFF. The CDR3 DNA reads TGTGCCAGCAGTTCGACTCCGACAGGTACCAATGAGCAGTTCTTC.

The chain recombines TRBV4-2 with TRBJ2-1; D possibly corresponds to TRBD1 (6 bases). Per germline, CDR1 LGHNA and CDR2 YNFKEQ. The V and J ends lost 0 bases and 6 bases respectively, with 15 bases between them. This CDR3 has 16 amino acids. CDR3 region: CASSQDWGPWSNEQFF. In DNA, the CDR3 is TGTGCCAGCAGCCAAGATTGGGGGCCCTGGTCCAATGAGCAGTTCTTC.

V usage is TRBV27 and J usage is TRBJ2-3, with TRBD2 identical over 12 bases. The CDR3 has 17 residues. V dropped 0 bases and J dropped 2; count of bases not matched to a gene: 3. Looked up from germline, CDR1 is MNHEY and CDR2 is SMNVEV (reference sequence). The CDR3 loop reads CASSLSRTSGTTDTQYF. DNA of the CDR3: TGTGCCAGCAGTTTATCGAGGACTAGCGGGACCACAGATACGCAGTATTTT.

V gene TRBV5-1 combines with J gene TRBJ1-1; D is uncertain. The germline CDR1 and CDR2 sequences are SGHRS and YFSETQ. CDR3 length equals 15 residues. Trimming cost V 1 base and J 1 base, with 11 bases left between them. CDR3 sequence reads: CASSLISPPNTEAFF. DNA of the CDR3: TGCGCCAGCAGCTTGATCAGTCCCCCGAACACTGAAGCTTTCTTT.

The chain carries TRBV7-9 and TRBJ1-5; possible D gene TRBD1, 5 bases. The V end was cut by 5 bases, the J end by 5 bases, with 19 bases between. Germline assignment: CDR1 SEHNR and CDR2 FQNEAQ (reference sequence). The CDR3 contains 16 residues. CDR3 protein: CASSPLDSQDDQPQHF. CDR3 DNA: TGTGCCAGCAGCCCTCTCGACAGTCAGGACGATCAGCCCCAGCATTTT.

The chain recombines TRBV7-9 with TRBJ2-3; D gene uncertain. The CDR3 totals 12 residues. Germline values: CDR1 SEHNR, CDR2 FQNEAQ (reference sequence). Trimming stripped 5 bases from V and 5 bases from J, with 8 bases between. This chain's CDR3 is CASSEPVDTQYF. The DNA for the CDR3 is TGTGCCAGCAGCGAGCCGGTAGATACGCAGTATTTT.

The rearrangement links TRBV13 to TRBJ1-4; D may be TRBD1 (6 bases). The CDR3 consists of 15 residues. CDR1 and CDR2 from the germline V gene are PRHDT and FYEKMQ (reference sequence). Trimming removed 5 bases from V and 9 bases from J, with 19 bases in between. This CDR3 is CASSSAGHCKKKLFF. Written as DNA, the CDR3 is TGTGCCAGCAGCAGCGCGGGACACTGTAAAAAAAAACTGTTTTTT.

The CDR3 DNA is TGTGCCAGCAGTTTACGGCTAGCGGGAGGGCCCCACCTGAGAGAGACCCAGTACTTC. Encoded protein: CASSLRLAGGPHLRETQYF. The rearrangement uses TRBV27 and TRBJ2-5; 12 bases map to TRBD2. The CDR3 extends over 19 amino acids. Germline CDR1 reads MNHEY; CDR2 reads SMNVEV (reference sequence). V trimming: 2 bases; J trimming: 4 bases; junction bases outside the gene matches: 14.

The chain joins TRBV5-6 to TRBJ2-7, with 9 nucleotides matching TRBD2. The CDR3 has 17 residues. V lost 3 bases and J lost 0; bases outside the gene matches: 10. Germline V CDR1 and CDR2: SGHDT, YYEEEE. The CDR3: CASSSKGREGHSYEQYF. The CDR3 coding sequence is TGTGCCAGCAGCTCGAAAGGGCGGGAGGGTCACTCCTACGAGCAGTACTTC.